This record looks at one T cell receptor (beta chain) sequence and its context. The entry originates in a study of blood T cell repertoires in COVID-19. Overall study: Acute-phase and convalescent COVID-19 samples originated in the United States, Italy and Spain. From T cells, B-cell-depleted T cells, or PBMCs came the material, which was cDNA or gDNA.

Original data processing: Nucleated cell counts were estimated from reference gene primer amplification. Clones were sequenced by immunoSEQ multiplex PCR, and TCRdb holds only the in-frame ones, with some missing. The DNA was the basis for D and trimming; V, J and clone size are from that table. Of about 21,000 clones detected, approximately 95% appear once; the ten largest clones hold roughly 4%. With 1 base clipped from V and 9 bases from J, the junction kept 5 bases outside the gene matches. Germline V gene lookup returns CDR1 MGHDK and CDR2 SYGVNS. This CDR3 is 14 amino acids long. Source material: peripheral blood. The TCR originated in a woman between 45 and 65 years old with active COVID-19. V and J are TRBV25-1 and TRBJ1-3, with 8 bases that match TRBD1. CDR3 in amino acids: CASSEFRGRSTIYF. CDR3 in DNA: TGTGCCAGCAGTGAATTCAGGGGGCGCAGCACCATATATTTT.